A few counts support the clone carrying this T cell receptor (beta chain). Its antigen is currently unknown. Trimming took 4 bases from V and 4 from J; bases not matched to a gene: 5. In germline, CDR1 is SGHRS, CDR2 YFSETQ. The CDR3 runs to 15 residues. Using RNA transcripts as the source, TCR beta CDR3 regions were amplified. When the TCR CDR3 underwent first-round RT-PCR, the HTBI primer set was used. TCRdb called the multiplex PCR reads again in MiXCR, with one record for every CDR3 protein. The profile covers some 370,000 distinct CDR3 sequences, with roughly an eighth appearing a single time and 25% to 30% taken by the ten largest. These data come from a study of T cells in Graves' hyperthyroidism and ophthalmopathy. Points from the study as a whole: Clonotypes that were expanded in thyroid above 0.001 mostly appeared in blood too.

PBMCs were obtained from approximately 9.2 ml fresh peripheral blood. The sample consisted of blood. The origin of this receptor is a man aged 45-60 years with Graves' ophthalmopathy. V and J are TRBV5-1 and TRBJ2-1; TRBD1 aligns across 10 bases. The DNA for the CDR3 is TGCGCCAGCAGCCCCGACAGGGGGCTTTACAATGAGCAGTTCTTC. It yields the protein CASSPDRGLYNEQFF. The variable domain in full, completed from reference TRBV5-1 and TRBJ2-1, reads KAGVTQTPRYLIKTRGQQVTLSCSPISGHRSVSWYQQTPGQGLQFLFEYFSETQRNKGNFPGRFSGRQFSNSRSEMNVSTLELGDSALYLCASSPDRGLYNEQFFGPGTRLTVL.